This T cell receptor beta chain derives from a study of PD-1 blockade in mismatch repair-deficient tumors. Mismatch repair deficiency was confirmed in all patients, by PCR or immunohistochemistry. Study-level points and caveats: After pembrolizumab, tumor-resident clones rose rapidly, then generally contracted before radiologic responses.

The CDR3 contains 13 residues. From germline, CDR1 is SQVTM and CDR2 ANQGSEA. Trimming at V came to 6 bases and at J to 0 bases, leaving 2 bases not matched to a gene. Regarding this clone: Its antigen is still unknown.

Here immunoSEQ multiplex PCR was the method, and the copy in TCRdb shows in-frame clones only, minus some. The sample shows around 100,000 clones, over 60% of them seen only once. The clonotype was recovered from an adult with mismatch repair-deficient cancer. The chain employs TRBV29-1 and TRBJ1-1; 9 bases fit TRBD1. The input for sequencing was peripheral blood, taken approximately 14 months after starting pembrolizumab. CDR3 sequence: CSVRTGVNTEAFF. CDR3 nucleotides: TGCAGCGTGCGGACAGGGGTGAACACTGAAGCTTTCTTT.